The rows below give T cell receptor beta chains drawn from one sample of a study of blood T cell repertoires in COVID-19. Assay used: immunoSEQ multiplex PCR; TCRdb lists only in-frame clones, some missing. The table lists 90,000 or so clones, roughly nine tenths of them singletons. Sequenced sample: peripheral blood. These receptor sequences come from a human donor with active COVID-19. The donor label of this sample is uncertain. Each CDR3 is given with its conserved first and last residue. A D gene is named only where the DNA matches it firmly. Expanded clones are given a class, and other clones once, few, many or no size at all.

>TRBV25-1|TRBJ2-7|.|.
CASSGPVNYEQYF
TGTGCCAGCAGTGGTCCAGTAAACTACGAGCAGTACTTC
>TRBV25-1|TRBJ2-1|TRBD2|.
CASSDSGTSPYNEQFF
TGTGCCAGCAGTGACTCCGGGACTAGCCCCTACAATGAGCAGTTCTTC
>TRBV7-9|TRBJ2-7|.|.
CASRPSGDTRREQYF
TGTGCCAGCAGACCATCCGGGGACACCCGTAGGGAGCAGTACTTC
>TRBV5-1|TRBJ2-2|.|.
CASSLDARGGDTGELFF
TGCGCCAGCAGCTTGGATGCCCGGGGAGGCGACACCGGGGAGCTGTTTTTT
>TRBV7-9|TRBJ2-1|.|.
CASSFLNEQFF
TGTGCCAGCAGCTTCCTCAATGAGCAGTTCTTC
>TRBV19|TRBJ2-5|.|.
CASSLNLRKETQYF
TGTGCCAGTAGTCTAAATCTACGAAAAGAGACCCAGTACTTC
>TRBV7-2|TRBJ1-4|TRBD1|.
CASSHETGDYEKLFF
TGTGCCAGCAGCCACGAGACAGGGGACTATGAAAAACTGTTTTTT
>TRBV2|TRBJ1-5|.|.
CASSDWGGQPQHF
TGTGCCAGCAGTGATTGGGGGGGACAGCCCCAGCATTTT
>TRBV7-9|TRBJ2-1|TRBD1|.
CASSLYGTGTYNEQFF
TGTGCCAGCAGCTTATATGGGACAGGGACTTACAATGAGCAGTTCTTC
>TRBV18|TRBJ2-1|.|.
CASSPIQGDEQFF
TGTGCCAGCTCACCCATACAGGGAGATGAGCAGTTCTTC
>TRBV19|TRBJ2-7|.|.
CASRSDSATYEQYF
TGTGCCAGTAGAAGCGACAGCGCTACCTACGAGCAGTACTTC
>TRBV3-1/TRBV3-2|TRBJ2-5|.|.
CASNEQGRMETQYF
TGTGCCAGCAACGAACAGGGCCGGATGGAGACCCAGTACTTC
>TRBV5-1|TRBJ1-1|TRBD1|.
CASSLSLGTGEAFF
TGCGCCAGCAGCTTGTCATTAGGGACAGGGGAAGCTTTCTTT
>TRBV19|TRBJ2-7|TRBD1|.
CASSTGTGGSHEQYF
TGTGCCAGTAGTACGGGGACAGGGGGCTCCCACGAGCAGTACTTC
>TRBV6-5|TRBJ2-3|TRBD2|once
CATSTSGASTDTQYF
TGTGCCACCTCGACTAGCGGCGCTAGCACAGATACGCAGTATTTT
>TRBV28|TRBJ1-5|.|.
CASSTTGGQPQHF
TGTGCCAGCAGTACCACCGGCGGTCAGCCCCAGCATTTT
>TRBV25-1|TRBJ1-3|.|.
CASSESAGYGNTIYF
TGTGCCAGCAGTGAATCTGCCGGGTACGGAAACACCATATATTTT
>TRBV2|TRBJ2-3|TRBD2|once
CASSETSGVGADTQYF
TGTGCCAGCAGTGAGACTAGCGGGGTAGGGGCAGATACGCAGTATTTT
>TRBV10-3|TRBJ2-3|.|.
CAISEGRGDTQYF
TGTGCCATCAGTGAGGGGAGGGGGGATACGCAGTATTTT
>TRBV6-5|TRBJ2-5|TRBD2|.
CASSYLTSGKGETQYF
TGTGCCAGCAGTTACCTCACTAGCGGGAAAGGAGAGACCCAGTACTTC
>TRBV7-9|TRBJ2-7|.|few
CASSPARGEQYF
TGTGCCAGCAGCCCCGCCCGGGGAGAGCAGTACTTC
>TRBV12-5|TRBJ1-1|.|many
CASGLVGGNTEAFF
TGTGCTAGTGGTTTGGTCGGGGGGAACACTGAAGCTTTCTTT
>TRBV4-2|TRBJ2-1|.|.
CASSQGRENEQFF
TGTGCCAGCAGCCAAGGACGGGAAAATGAGCAGTTCTTC
>TRBV7-3|TRBJ2-1|.|.
CASSIQGTEQFF
TGTGCCAGCAGCATCCAGGGGACTGAGCAGTTCTTC
>TRBV4-3|TRBJ2-3|.|.
CASSPGQGSDTQYF
TGCGCCAGCAGCCCAGGTCAGGGGTCAGATACGCAGTATTTT
>TRBV12-3/TRBV12-4|TRBJ2-5|.|.
CAIGQSWETQYF
TGTGCCATCGGACAGTCCTGGGAGACCCAGTACTTC
>TRBV19|TRBJ2-2|.|.
CASRAGWNTGELFF
TGTGCCAGTAGGGCCGGGTGGAACACCGGGGAGCTGTTTTTT
>TRBV6-2/TRBV6-3|TRBJ1-1|.|.
CASSYSRIANTEAFF
TGTGCCAGCAGTTACTCCAGAATAGCGAACACTGAAGCTTTCTTT
>TRBV2|TRBJ1-4|.|.
CASTELRTGEKLFF
TGTGCCAGCACCGAGCTTCGGACTGGTGAAAAACTGTTTTTT